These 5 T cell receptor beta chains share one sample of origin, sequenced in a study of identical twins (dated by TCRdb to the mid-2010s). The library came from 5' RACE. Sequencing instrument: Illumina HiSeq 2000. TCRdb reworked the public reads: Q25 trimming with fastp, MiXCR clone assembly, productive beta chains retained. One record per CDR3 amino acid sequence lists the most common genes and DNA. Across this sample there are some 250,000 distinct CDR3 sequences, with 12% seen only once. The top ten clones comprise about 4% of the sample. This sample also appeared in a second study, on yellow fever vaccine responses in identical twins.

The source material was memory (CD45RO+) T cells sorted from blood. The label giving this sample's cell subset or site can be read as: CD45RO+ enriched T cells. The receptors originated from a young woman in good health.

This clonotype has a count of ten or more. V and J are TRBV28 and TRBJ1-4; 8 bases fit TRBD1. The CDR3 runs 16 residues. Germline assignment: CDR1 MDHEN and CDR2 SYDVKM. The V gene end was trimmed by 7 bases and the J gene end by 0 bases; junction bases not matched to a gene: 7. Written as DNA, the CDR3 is TGTGCCAGCACCGGACAGGGTGGAGCAACTAATGAAAAACTGTTTTTT. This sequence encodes CASTGQGGATNEKLFF.

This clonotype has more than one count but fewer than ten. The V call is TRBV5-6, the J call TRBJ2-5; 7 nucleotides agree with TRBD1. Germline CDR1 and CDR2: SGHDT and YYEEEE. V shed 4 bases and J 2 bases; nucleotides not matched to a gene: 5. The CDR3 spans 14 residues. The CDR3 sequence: CASSVGTEQETQYF. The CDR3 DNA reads TGTGCCAGCAGCGTCGGGACAGAACAAGAGACCCAGTACTTC.

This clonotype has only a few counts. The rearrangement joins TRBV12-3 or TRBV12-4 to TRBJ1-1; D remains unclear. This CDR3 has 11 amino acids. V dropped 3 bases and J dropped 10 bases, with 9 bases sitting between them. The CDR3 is CASSFSSAAFF. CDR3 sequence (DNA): TGTGCCAGCAGTTTTAGTTCGGCAGCTTTCTTT.

The CDR3 bases are TGTGCCAGCAGCACGGGACGTTGGGACTACGAGCAGTACTTC. It translates to CASSTGRWDYEQYF. This chain links TRBV27 with TRBJ2-7; possibly TRBD1 or TRBD2 for D (5 bases each). CDR3 size: 14 residues. CDR1 is MNHEY and CDR2 is SMNVEV in the germline V gene (reference sequence). The V end was cut by 6 bases, the J end by 3 bases, with 15 bases between.

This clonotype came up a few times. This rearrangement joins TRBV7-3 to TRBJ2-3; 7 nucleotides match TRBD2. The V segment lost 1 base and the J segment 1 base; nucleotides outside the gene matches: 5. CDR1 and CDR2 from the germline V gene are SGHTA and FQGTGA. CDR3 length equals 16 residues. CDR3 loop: CASSLNVAGGTDTQYF. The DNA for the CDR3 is TGTGCCAGCAGCTTAAACGTTGCGGGGGGCACAGATACGCAGTATTTT.